The 28 T cell receptor beta chains reported below all come from one sample, sequenced in a study of regulatory T cells in long-lasting Graves disease. Sample time point: newly diagnosed GD, antithyroid drugs for less than 3 months. Making the TCR library involved RNA that had been extracted from PBMCs. Relying on iRepertoire HTBI primers and Arm-PCR of CDR3 regions, the team built TCR beta libraries. TCRdb recomputed calls from the multiplex PCR reads with MiXCR, one row per CDR3 protein. The data hold 250,000 to 300,000 distinct CDR3 sequences, with approximately 20% observed a single time. These same records also appear under a second study, on T cells in Graves' hyperthyroidism and ophthalmopathy.

Source: peripheral blood mononuclear cells (PBMCs), taken at new diagnosis, from a patient treated with antithyroid drugs. The receptors shown here come from a woman aged 30 to 39 with Graves disease.

This clonotype was seen ten or more times. The chain couples TRBV6-2 or TRBV6-3 to TRBJ2-3, with TRBD1 as a possible D gene (6 bases). CDR1 and CDR2 from the germline V gene are MNHEY and SVGEGT. The length of the CDR3 is 14 residues. V was clipped by 5 bases and J by 2 bases, with 11 bases between them. Here the CDR3 reads CASSPWTATDTQYF. The CDR3 nucleotides are TGTGCCAGCAGTCCGTGGACAGCCACAGATACGCAGTATTTT.

This clonotype was counted many times. J is TRBJ1-1 and V is TRBV18; D not certain. Trimming removed 4 bases from V and 3 bases from J, with 6 bases in between. Germline V CDR1 and CDR2: KGHSH, LQKENI. This CDR3 spans 12 amino acids. CDR3 nucleotides: TGTGCCAGCTCACTTGAAGACACTGAAGCTTTCTTT. Its protein is CASSLEDTEAFF.

This chain connects TRBV20-1 to TRBJ1-3; TRBD1 is a possible D gene (6 bases). V gave up 2 bases and J gave up 1 base, with 12 bases separating them. Germline V gene lookup returns CDR1 DFQATT and CDR2 SNEGSKA (reference sequence). CDR3 length: 15 amino acids. The CDR3 spells CSARPRRGSGNTIYF. CDR3 DNA: TGCAGTGCTAGACCCCGCAGGGGATCTGGAAACACCATATATTTT.

This clonotype was observed many times. The chain uses TRBV27 and TRBJ2-3, with no clear D. V dropped 7 bases and J dropped 3 bases, with 11 bases sitting between them. The CDR3 runs 13 residues. Germline CDR1 reads MNHEY; CDR2 reads SMNVEV (reference sequence). The CDR3 sequence is CASTFLGTDTQYF. DNA for the CDR3: TGTGCCAGCACTTTTCTTGGTACAGATACGCAGTATTTT.

This clonotype has only a few counts. This may stem from a read error, because a much larger clone lies one nucleotide away. CDR3 loop: CASSPDPGDPTDTQYF. CDR3 DNA: TGTGCCAGCAGCCCCGACCCCGGGGACCCCACAGATACGCAGTATTTT. This chain uses TRBV5-5 with TRBJ2-3; D could derive from TRBD1 or TRBD2 (5 bases each). Trimming pared 4 bases from V and 2 bases from J, leaving 17 bases between. This CDR3 is built from 16 residues. Per germline, CDR1 SGHKS and CDR2 YYEKEE (reference sequence).

At least ten counts were recorded for this clonotype. The chain carries TRBV2 and TRBJ2-1, with D unresolved. CDR1 is SNHLY and CDR2 is FYNNEI in the germline V gene. CDR3 length equals 12 residues. Trimming left V 4 bases short and J 4 bases short, with 5 bases between. The CDR3 region is CASSAIYNEQFF. For the CDR3, the DNA is TGTGCCAGCAGTGCTATTTACAATGAGCAGTTCTTC.

This clonotype has just a few counts. The CDR3 sequence is CASSYRAGGYEQYF. The CDR3 DNA reads TGTGCCAGCAGTTACAGGGCGGGGGGTTACGAGCAGTACTTC. The rearrangement joins TRBV6-5 to TRBJ2-7; TRBD2 matches at 8 bases. After removal of 2 bases from V and 4 bases from J, the junction contained 4 bases not matched to a gene. The CDR3 consists of 14 residues. Looked up from germline, CDR1 is MNHEY and CDR2 is SVGAGI.

This clonotype was observed many times. J is TRBJ2-3 and V is TRBV11-2, with TRBD1 identical over 9 bases. V trimming: 4 bases; J trimming: 0 bases; junction bases outside the gene matches: 5. CDR3 length equals 16 residues. Germline V gene sequence: CDR1 SGHAT, CDR2 FQNNGV. The CDR3, as DNA: TGTGCCAGCAGCTCCGGGACAGGGCCCAGCACAGATACGCAGTATTTT. Translating it yields CASSSGTGPSTDTQYF.

This clonotype was detected a few times. V gene TRBV5-1 combines with J gene TRBJ1-3; D not certain. Trimming stripped 6 bases from V and 0 bases from J, with 10 bases between. This CDR3 region has 14 residues. Germline CDR1 is SGHRS and CDR2 is YFSETQ. The CDR3 reads CASKTSGSGNTIYF. CDR3 bases: TGCGCCAGCAAAACGTCGGGCTCTGGAAACACCATATATTTT.

The table lists this clonotype with a few counts. The chain has TRBV19 and TRBJ1-2; D remains unclear. Per the germline V gene, CDR1 is LNHDA and CDR2 is SQIVND (reference sequence). The length of the CDR3 is 12 residues. V shed 5 bases and J shed 6 bases, with 10 bases lying between them. CDR3 nucleotides: TGTGCCAGTAGTCATCAGGTCGATGGCTACACCTTC. Amino acid sequence: CASSHQVDGYTF.

This clonotype was counted many times. This chain connects TRBV3-1 to TRBJ1-2; D may be TRBD1 (5 bases). This CDR3 spans 12 amino acids. CDR1 is LGHDT, CDR2 YNNKEL, per germline (reference sequence). V gave up 5 bases and J gave up 6 bases, with 10 bases separating them. CDR3 DNA: TGTGCCAGCAGCGTAGAAGGGGATGGCTACACCTTC. The encoded protein is CASSVEGDGYTF.

This sequence joins TRBV2 and TRBJ1-1; maybe TRBD1 (6 bases). V gave up 8 bases and J gave up 1 base, with 14 bases separating them. Germline V gene data show CDR1 as SNHLY and CDR2 as FYNNEI. The CDR3 is 14 amino acids. CDR3 region: CASVEGGPNTEAFF. The CDR3 nucleotides are TGTGCCAGCGTCGAGGGGGGCCCGAACACTGAAGCTTTCTTT.

This clonotype was detected many times. The chain recombines TRBV3-1 with TRBJ1-2; D unresolved. Trimming shortened V by 4 bases and J by 4 bases, and 10 bases separated the two germline ends. The length of the CDR3 is 13 residues. Germline CDR1 LGHDT, CDR2 YNNKEL (reference sequence). CDR3 region: CASSPGIRYGYTF. DNA of the CDR3: TGTGCCAGCAGCCCGGGGATCCGCTATGGCTACACCTTC.

This clonotype was seen ten or more times. The CDR3 sequence is CASSVGNSYEQYF. The CDR3 DNA follows: TGTGCCAGCAGTGTCGGGAACTCCTACGAGCAGTACTTC. The chain has TRBV6-1 and TRBJ2-7; perhaps TRBD2 as D (5 bases). The V and J ends lost 4 bases and 0 bases respectively, with 7 bases between them. The CDR3 totals 13 residues. CDR1 is MNHNS and CDR2 is SASEGT in the germline V gene.

The chain uses TRBV11-2 and TRBJ1-3; 10 bases agree with TRBD1. This CDR3 contains 17 residues. Germline CDR1 and CDR2: SGHAT and FQNNGV. After removal of 5 bases from V and 0 bases from J, the junction contained 7 bases not matched to a gene. The CDR3 DNA is TGTGCCAGCAGCAGATCGACAGGGGGCTACTCTGGAAACACCATATATTTT. Protein: CASSRSTGGYSGNTIYF.

The table lists this clonotype with many counts. This chain connects TRBV20-1 to TRBJ1-6; D unresolved. The V end was cut by 5 bases, the J end by 4 bases, with 9 bases between. Germline V CDR1 and CDR2: DFQATT, SNEGSKA (reference sequence). CDR3 length equals 13 residues. This CDR3 is CSALGDYNSPLHF. In DNA, the CDR3 is TGCAGTGCTTTGGGTGATTATAATTCACCCCTCCACTTT.

This clonotype was detected a few times. The chain is built from TRBV5-1 and TRBJ2-7; D is uncertain. The CDR3 runs to 14 residues. The V gene's germline CDR1 is SGHRS and CDR2 YFSETQ. V was cut by 4 bases and J by 0 bases, with 11 bases left in between. Here the CDR3 DNA reads TGCGCCAGCAGCCCGGCAGCGACCTCCTACGAGCAGTACTTC. Encoded protein: CASSPAATSYEQYF.

This clonotype was observed once. The CDR3 is CSACGLAGNYNEQFF. The DNA of the CDR3 is TGCAGTGCTTGCGGACTAGCGGGGAACTACAATGAGCAGTTCTTC. The chain is built from TRBV20-1 and TRBJ2-1; 12 bases map to TRBD2. The CDR3 length is 15 residues. J lost 3 bases, V lost 5 bases, and 5 bases had no gene match. Germline lookup yields CDR1 DFQATT and CDR2 SNEGSKA (reference sequence).

This clonotype appeared many times. This chain links TRBV20-1 with TRBJ2-2; D gene uncertain. Between the trimmed V and J ends, which lost 0 bases and 7 bases, there was a span of 15 bases. This CDR3 spans 15 amino acids. Germline V gene lookup returns CDR1 DFQATT and CDR2 SNEGSKA (reference sequence). The CDR3 nucleotides are TGCAGTGCTAGAGATCTTTTGGGCTACGGCGGGGAGCTGTTTTTT. It specifies CSARDLLGYGGELFF.

The chain employs TRBV19 and TRBJ2-1, with 8 bases that match TRBD2. Germline assignment: CDR1 LNHDA and CDR2 SQIVND (reference sequence). This CDR3 has 15 amino acids. Trimming took 4 bases from V and 7 from J; bases not matched to a gene: 9. CDR3 protein: CASSTERGRGNEQFF. The CDR3 DNA is TGTGCCAGTAGTACCGAGCGGGGGCGGGGGAATGAGCAGTTCTTC.

The chain has TRBV5-5 and TRBJ1-1; the match to TRBD1 covers 7 bases. The CDR3 consists of 15 residues. V gave up 3 bases and J gave up 4 bases; unmatched junction bases: 9. Germline V lookup: CDR1 SGHKS, CDR2 YYEKEE (reference sequence). CDR3 sequence: CASSSDRQKGTEAFF. The CDR3 DNA follows: TGTGCCAGCAGCTCGGACAGGCAGAAGGGCACTGAAGCTTTCTTT.

This clonotype was seen at least ten times. The rearrangement joins TRBV10-3 to TRBJ1-2; 10 positions match TRBD1. Germline values: CDR1 ENHRY, CDR2 SYGVKD. The CDR3 is 14 residues long. V lost 7 bases and J lost 5; bases outside the gene matches: 7. CDR3 sequence reads: CAINRADRGYGYTF. CDR3 sequence (DNA): TGTGCCATCAACCGGGCGGACAGGGGGTATGGCTACACCTTC.

This clonotype was detected ten times or more. V usage is TRBV7-9 and J usage is TRBJ2-1, with unresolved D. This CDR3 has 15 amino acids. Germline CDR1 reads SEHNR; CDR2 reads FQNEAQ (reference sequence). V shed 5 bases and J shed 4 bases, with 15 bases lying between them. The CDR3 loop is CASSTPRLGYNEQFF. The CDR3 DNA sequence: TGTGCCAGCAGCACCCCAAGGTTGGGTTACAATGAGCAGTTCTTC.

This clonotype was picked up many times. This chain uses TRBV7-8 with TRBJ2-3, with D perhaps matching TRBD2 (6 bases). Germline values: CDR1 SGHVS, CDR2 FQNEAQ. The length of the CDR3 is 16 residues. V shed 2 bases and J shed 2 bases, with 14 bases lying between them. CDR3 amino acids: CASSLIGGISTDTQYF. In DNA form, the CDR3 reads TGTGCCAGCAGCTTAATTGGGGGGATTTCCACAGATACGCAGTATTTT.

The chain recombines TRBV27 with TRBJ2-7; D uncertain. CDR1 is MNHEY and CDR2 is SMNVEV in the germline V gene (reference sequence). The V gene lost 0 bases and the J gene lost 2 bases, with 20 bases spanning the gap. The CDR3 extends over 18 amino acids. CDR3 sequence reads: CASSLSGPLPPLTYEQYF. The DNA of the CDR3 is TGTGCCAGCAGTTTATCGGGCCCGCTGCCACCCCTTACCTACGAGCAGTACTTC.

The chain carries TRBV7-3 and TRBJ2-1; the match to TRBD2 covers 14 bases. The trim removed 3 bases at V and 4 bases at J, leaving 8 bases unmatched. In germline, CDR1 is SGHTA, CDR2 FQGTGA. The length of the CDR3 is 18 residues. CDR3 sequence reads: CASSLTSGGAFVYNEQFF. CDR3 in DNA: TGTGCCAGCAGCTTGACTAGCGGGGGGGCTTTCGTATACAATGAGCAGTTCTTC.

J is TRBJ2-1 and V is TRBV4-1, with 8 bases lining up with TRBD1. The V and J ends lost 1 base and 3 bases, in that order; junction bases with no gene match: 5. The CDR3 has 16 residues. Germline V lookup: CDR1 MGHRA, CDR2 YSYEKL. For the CDR3, the DNA is TGCGCCAGCAGCCAAGCGCCGGGACAGGTCTACAATGAGCAGTTCTTC. Protein sequence: CASSQAPGQVYNEQFF.

This clonotype was counted many times. DNA for the CDR3: TGTGCCACCCGCCAGACTAGCGGGGGGGCCGGTGAGCAGTTCTTC. Protein product: CATRQTSGGAGEQFF. The chain is built from TRBV10-3 and TRBJ2-1, with TRBD2 matching 14 bases. The germline V gene has CDR1 ENHRY and CDR2 SYGVKD. V lost 10 bases and J lost 9; bases outside the gene matches: 11. CDR3 length equals 15 residues.